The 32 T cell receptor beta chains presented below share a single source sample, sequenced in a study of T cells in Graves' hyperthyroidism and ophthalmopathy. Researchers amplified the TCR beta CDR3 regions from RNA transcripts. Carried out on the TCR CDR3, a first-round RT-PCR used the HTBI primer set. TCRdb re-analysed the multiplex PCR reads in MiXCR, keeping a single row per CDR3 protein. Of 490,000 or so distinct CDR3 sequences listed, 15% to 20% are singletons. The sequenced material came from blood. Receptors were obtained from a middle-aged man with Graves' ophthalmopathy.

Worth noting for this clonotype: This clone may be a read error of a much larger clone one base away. Here the CDR3 DNA reads TGTGCCAGCAGAACCCACAGGGGCGAGCAGTACTTC. Translation gives CASRTHRGEQYF. This chain connects TRBV3-1 to TRBJ2-7; 7 bases line up with TRBD1. CDR1 and CDR2 (germline): LGHDT, YNNKEL (reference sequence). The CDR3 runs 12 residues. With 6 bases clipped from V and 6 bases from J, the junction kept 5 bases outside the gene matches.

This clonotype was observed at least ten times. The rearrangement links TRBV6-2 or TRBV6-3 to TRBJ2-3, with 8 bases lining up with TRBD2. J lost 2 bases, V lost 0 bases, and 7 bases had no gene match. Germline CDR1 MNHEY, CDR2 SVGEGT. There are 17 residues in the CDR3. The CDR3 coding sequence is TGTGCCAGCAGTTACTCGCCTTCGGGGGGGTACACAGATACGCAGTATTTT. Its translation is CASSYSPSGGYTDTQYF.

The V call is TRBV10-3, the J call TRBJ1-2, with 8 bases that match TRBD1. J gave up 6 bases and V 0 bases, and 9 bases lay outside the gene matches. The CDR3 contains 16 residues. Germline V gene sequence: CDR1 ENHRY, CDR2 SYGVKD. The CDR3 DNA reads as TGTGCCATCAGTGAGTCAACGTGGACAGGGATCCATGGCTACACCTTC. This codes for CAISESTWTGIHGYTF.

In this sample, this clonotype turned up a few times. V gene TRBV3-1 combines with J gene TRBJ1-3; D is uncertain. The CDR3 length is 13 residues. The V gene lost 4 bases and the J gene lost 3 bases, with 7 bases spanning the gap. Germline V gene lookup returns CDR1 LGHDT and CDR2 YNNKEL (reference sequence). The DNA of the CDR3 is TGTGCCAGCAGCCCTGGAAATGGAAACACCATATATTTT. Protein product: CASSPGNGNTIYF.

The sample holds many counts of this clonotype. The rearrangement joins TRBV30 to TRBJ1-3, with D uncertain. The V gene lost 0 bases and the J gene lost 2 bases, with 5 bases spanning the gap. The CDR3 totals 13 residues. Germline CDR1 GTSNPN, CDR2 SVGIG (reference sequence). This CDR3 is CAWSVQTGNTIYF. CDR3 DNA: TGTGCCTGGAGTGTACAGACTGGAAACACCATATATTTT.

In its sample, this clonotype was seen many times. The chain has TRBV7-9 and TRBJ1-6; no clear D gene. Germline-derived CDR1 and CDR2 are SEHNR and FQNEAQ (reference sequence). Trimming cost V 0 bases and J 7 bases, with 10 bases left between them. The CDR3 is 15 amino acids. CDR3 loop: CASSLAGRGNSPLHF. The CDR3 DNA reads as TGTGCCAGCAGCTTAGCGGGGAGAGGGAATTCACCCCTCCACTTT.

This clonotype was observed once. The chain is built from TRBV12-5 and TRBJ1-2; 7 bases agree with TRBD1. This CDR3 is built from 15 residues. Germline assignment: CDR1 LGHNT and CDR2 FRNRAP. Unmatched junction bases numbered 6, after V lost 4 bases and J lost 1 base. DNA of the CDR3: TGTGCTAGTGGTTGGACAGGACTAATTAACTATGGCTACACCTTC. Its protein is CASGWTGLINYGYTF.

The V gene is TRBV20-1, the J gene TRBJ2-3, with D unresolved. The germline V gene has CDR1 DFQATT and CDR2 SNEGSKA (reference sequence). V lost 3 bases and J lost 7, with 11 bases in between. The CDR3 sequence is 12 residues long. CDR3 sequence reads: CSASSSQYTQYF. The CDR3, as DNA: TGCAGTGCTAGCTCCTCTCAATATACGCAGTATTTT.

The DNA of the CDR3 is TGCGCCAGCAGCCAAGGACCCGACTACTCCAGCGAGCAGTACTTC. Its protein is CASSQGPDYSSEQYF. The chain has TRBV4-3 and TRBJ2-7, with D possibly being TRBD2 (5 bases). The CDR3 totals 15 residues. The V gene's germline CDR1 is LGHNA and CDR2 YSLEER. Trimming took off 1 base at V and 6 bases at J, with 16 bases between the two ends.

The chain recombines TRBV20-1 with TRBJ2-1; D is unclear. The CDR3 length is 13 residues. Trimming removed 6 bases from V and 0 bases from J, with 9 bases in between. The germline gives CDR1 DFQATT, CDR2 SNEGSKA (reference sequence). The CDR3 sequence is CSAAGRSYNEQFF. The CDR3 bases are TGCAGTGCAGCAGGACGCTCCTACAATGAGCAGTTCTTC.

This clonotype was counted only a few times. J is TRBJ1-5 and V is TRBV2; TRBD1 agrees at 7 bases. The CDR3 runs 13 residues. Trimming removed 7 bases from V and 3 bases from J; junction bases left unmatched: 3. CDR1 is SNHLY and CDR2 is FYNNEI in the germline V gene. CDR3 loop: CASIGQDNQPQHF. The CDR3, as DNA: TGTGCCAGCATCGGACAGGACAATCAGCCCCAGCATTTT. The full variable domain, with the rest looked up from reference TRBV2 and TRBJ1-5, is EPEVTQTPSHQVTQMGQEVILRCVPISNHLYFYWYRQILGQKVEFLVSFYNNEISEKSEIFDDQFSVERPDGSNFTLKIRSTKLEDSAMYFCASIGQDNQPQHFGDGTRLSIL.

CDR3 bases: TGTGCCAGCAGCGAGCCACTCCGGGGCCGCGTCCTGACTTTC. It is translated as CASSEPLRGRVLTF. The chain joins TRBV7-9 to TRBJ2-6, with D perhaps matching TRBD1 or TRBD2 (5 bases each). Trimming took off 5 bases at V and 12 bases at J, with 17 bases between the two ends. The CDR3 is made up of 14 amino acids. Germline loops: CDR1 SEHNR, CDR2 FQNEAQ (reference sequence).

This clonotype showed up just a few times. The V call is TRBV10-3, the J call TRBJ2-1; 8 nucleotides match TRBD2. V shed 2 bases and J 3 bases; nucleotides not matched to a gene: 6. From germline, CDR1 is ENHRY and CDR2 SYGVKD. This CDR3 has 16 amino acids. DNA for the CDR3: TGTGCCATCAGTGAGGGCCAACGGGGGGGCTACAATGAGCAGTTCTTC. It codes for CAISEGQRGGYNEQFF.

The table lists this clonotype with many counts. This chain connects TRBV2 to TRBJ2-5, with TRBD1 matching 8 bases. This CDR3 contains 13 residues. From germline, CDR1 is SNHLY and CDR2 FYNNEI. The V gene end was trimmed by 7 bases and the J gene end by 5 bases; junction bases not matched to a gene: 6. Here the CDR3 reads CASNPRGLETQYF. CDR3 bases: TGTGCCAGCAACCCCAGGGGGCTGGAGACCCAGTACTTC.

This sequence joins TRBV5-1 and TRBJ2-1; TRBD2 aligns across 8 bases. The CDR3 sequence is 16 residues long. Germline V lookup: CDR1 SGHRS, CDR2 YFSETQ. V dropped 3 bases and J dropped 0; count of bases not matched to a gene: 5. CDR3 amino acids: CASSYRRGDSYNEQFF. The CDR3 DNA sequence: TGCGCCAGCAGCTACCGGCGGGGGGACTCCTACAATGAGCAGTTCTTC.

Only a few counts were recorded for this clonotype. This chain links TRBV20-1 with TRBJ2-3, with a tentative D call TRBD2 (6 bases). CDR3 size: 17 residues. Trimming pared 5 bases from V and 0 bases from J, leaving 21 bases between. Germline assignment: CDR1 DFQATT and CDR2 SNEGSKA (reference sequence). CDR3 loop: CSAPFIGTSLSTDTQYF. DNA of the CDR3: TGCAGTGCTCCGTTCATCGGGACTTCGTTAAGCACAGATACGCAGTATTTT.

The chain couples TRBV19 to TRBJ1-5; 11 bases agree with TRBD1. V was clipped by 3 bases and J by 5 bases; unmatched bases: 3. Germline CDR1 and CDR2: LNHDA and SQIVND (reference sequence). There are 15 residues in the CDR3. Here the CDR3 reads CASSIGTGGYQPQHF. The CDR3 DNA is TGTGCCAGTAGTATCGGGACAGGGGGTTATCAGCCCCAGCATTTT.

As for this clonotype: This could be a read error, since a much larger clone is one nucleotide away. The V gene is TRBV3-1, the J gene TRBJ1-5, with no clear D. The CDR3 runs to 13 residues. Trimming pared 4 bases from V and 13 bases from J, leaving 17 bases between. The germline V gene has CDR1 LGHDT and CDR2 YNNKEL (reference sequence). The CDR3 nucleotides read TGTGCCAGCAGCCCGCCAGACCGGGGTACGCAGCATTTT. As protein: CASSPPDRGTQHF.

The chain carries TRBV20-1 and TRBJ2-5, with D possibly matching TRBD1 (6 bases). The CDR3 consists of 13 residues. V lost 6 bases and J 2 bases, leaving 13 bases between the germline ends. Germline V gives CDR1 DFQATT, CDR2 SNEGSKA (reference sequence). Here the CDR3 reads CSATRTAQETQYF. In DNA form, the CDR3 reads TGCAGTGCCACCCGGACAGCACAAGAGACCCAGTACTTC.

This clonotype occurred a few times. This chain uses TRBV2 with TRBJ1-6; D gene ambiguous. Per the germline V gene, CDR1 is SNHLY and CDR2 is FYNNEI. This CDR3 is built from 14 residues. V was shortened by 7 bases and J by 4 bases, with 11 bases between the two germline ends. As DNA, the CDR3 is TGTGCCAGCAAGAGGATCCTTTATAATTCACCCCTCCACTTT. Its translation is CASKRILYNSPLHF.

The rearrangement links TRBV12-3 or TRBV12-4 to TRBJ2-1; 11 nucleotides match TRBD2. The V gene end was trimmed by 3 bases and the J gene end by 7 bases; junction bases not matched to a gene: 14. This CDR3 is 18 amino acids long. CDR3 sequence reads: CASSFLQGSGRAGNEQFF. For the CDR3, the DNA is TGTGCCAGCAGTTTCTTACAGGGTAGCGGGAGGGCCGGTAATGAGCAGTTCTTC.

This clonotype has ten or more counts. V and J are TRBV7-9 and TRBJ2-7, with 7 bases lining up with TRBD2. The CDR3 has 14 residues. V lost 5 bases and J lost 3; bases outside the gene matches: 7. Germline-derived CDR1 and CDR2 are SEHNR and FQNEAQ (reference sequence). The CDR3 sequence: CASSPRGLVYEQYF. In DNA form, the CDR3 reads TGTGCCAGCAGCCCTCGTGGACTAGTCTACGAGCAGTACTTC.

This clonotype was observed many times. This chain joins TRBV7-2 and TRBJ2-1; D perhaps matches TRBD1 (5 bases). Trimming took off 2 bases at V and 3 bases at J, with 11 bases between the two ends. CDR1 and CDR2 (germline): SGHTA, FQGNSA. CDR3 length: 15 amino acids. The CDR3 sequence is CASSLYPDSYNEQFF. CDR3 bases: TGTGCCAGCAGCTTATACCCCGACAGCTACAATGAGCAGTTCTTC.

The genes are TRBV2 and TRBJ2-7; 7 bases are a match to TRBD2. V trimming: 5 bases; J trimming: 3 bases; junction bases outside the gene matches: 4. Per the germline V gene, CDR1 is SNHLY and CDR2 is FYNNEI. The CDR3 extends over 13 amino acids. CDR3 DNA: TGTGCCAGCAGTCCTACTAGCGACTACGAGCAGTACTTC. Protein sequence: CASSPTSDYEQYF.

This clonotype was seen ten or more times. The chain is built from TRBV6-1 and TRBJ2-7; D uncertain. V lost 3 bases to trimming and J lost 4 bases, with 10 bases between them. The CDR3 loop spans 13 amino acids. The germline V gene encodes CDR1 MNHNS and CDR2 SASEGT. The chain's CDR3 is CASSEGGVYEQYF. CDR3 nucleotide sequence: TGTGCCAGCAGTGAGGGTGGAGTTTACGAGCAGTACTTC.

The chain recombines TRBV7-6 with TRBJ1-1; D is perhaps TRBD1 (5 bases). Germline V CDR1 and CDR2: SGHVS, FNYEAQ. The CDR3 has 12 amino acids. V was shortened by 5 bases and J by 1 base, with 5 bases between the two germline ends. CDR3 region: CASSGQNTEAFF. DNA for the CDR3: TGTGCCAGCAGCGGACAGAACACTGAAGCTTTCTTT. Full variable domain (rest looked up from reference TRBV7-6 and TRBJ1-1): GAGVSQSPRYKVTKRGQDVALRCDPISGHVSLYWYRQALGQGPEFLTYFNYEAQQDKSGLPNDRFSAERPEGSISTLTIQRTEQRDSAMYRCASSGQNTEAFFGQGTRLTVV.

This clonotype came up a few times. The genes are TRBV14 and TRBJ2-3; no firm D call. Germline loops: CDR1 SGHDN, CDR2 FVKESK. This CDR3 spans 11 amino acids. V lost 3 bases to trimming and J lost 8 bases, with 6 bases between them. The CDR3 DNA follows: TGTGCCAGCAGCCAGGCGGTTACGCAGTATTTT. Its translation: CASSQAVTQYF. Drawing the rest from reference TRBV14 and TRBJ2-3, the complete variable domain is EAGVTQFPSHSVIEKGQTVTLRCDPISGHDNLYWYRRVMGKEIKFLLHFVKESKQDESGMPNNRFLAERTGGTYSTLKVQPAELEDSGVYFCASSQAVTQYFGPGTRLTVL.

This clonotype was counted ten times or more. CDR3 protein: CASSLAATVDLSYEQYF. The CDR3 DNA is TGTGCCAGCAGTTTGGCGGCTACTGTGGACCTCTCCTACGAGCAGTACTTC. V gene TRBV12-3 or TRBV12-4 combines with J gene TRBJ2-7; D unclear. V lost 3 bases and J 0 bases, leaving 18 bases between the germline ends. The CDR3 totals 17 residues.

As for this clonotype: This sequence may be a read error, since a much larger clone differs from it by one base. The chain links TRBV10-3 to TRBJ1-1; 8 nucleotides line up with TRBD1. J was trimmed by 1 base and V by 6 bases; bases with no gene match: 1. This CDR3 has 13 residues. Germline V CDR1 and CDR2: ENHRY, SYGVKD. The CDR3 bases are TGTGCCATCAGGACAGGGGAGAACACTGAAGCTTTCTTT. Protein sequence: CAIRTGENTEAFF.

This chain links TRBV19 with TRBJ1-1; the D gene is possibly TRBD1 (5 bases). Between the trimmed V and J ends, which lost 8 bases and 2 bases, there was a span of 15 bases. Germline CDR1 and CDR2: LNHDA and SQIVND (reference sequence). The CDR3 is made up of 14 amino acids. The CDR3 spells CASDTGHPNTEAFF. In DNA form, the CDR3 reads TGTGCCAGTGACACCGGACACCCTAACACTGAAGCTTTCTTT.

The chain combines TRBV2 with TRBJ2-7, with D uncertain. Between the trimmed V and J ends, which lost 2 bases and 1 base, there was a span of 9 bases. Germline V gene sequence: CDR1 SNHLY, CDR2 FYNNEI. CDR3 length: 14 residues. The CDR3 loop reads CASSEKVLSYEQYF. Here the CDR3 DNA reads TGTGCCAGCAGTGAAAAGGTATTATCCTACGAGCAGTACTTC.

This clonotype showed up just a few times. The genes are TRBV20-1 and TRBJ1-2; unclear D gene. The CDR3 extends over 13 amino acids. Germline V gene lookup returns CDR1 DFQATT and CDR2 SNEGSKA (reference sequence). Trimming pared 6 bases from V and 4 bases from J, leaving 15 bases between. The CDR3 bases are TGCAGTGCCCCCGGGCGGGCGATCTATGGCTACACCTTC. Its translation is CSAPGRAIYGYTF.